The 29 T cell receptor beta chains in this list originate from one sample, sequenced in a study of shared clonotypes between healthy human individuals. Some clones are missing from TCRdb's copy, which holds only in-frame ones; the method was immunoSEQ multiplex PCR. The table shows more than 2 million clones, with around 93% occurring only once. CD8 cells regarded as naive lacked CD45RO, were positively chosen for CCR7, and omitted terminally differentiated effector memory CD45RA+ cells. What was sequenced was naive CD8+ T cells from PBMCs. Source of these receptors: a young man in good health. Some clones in this sample may be carry-over from other donors' samples.

The chain is built from TRBV28 and TRBJ2-6; D remains ambiguous. The CDR3 covers 13 residues. CDR1 is MDHEN, CDR2 SYDVKM, per germline. Trimming shortened V by 6 bases and J by 4 bases, and 7 bases separated the two germline ends. CDR3: CASSPTGANVLTF. The CDR3 coding sequence is TGTGCCAGCAGCCCGACAGGGGCCAACGTCCTGACTTTC.

V is TRBV4-3 and J is TRBJ2-1, with TRBD2 as a possible D gene (6 bases). The CDR3 loop spans 17 amino acids. V dropped 1 base and J dropped 5 bases, with 18 bases sitting between them. CDR1 and CDR2 (germline): LGHNA, YSLEER. The CDR3 DNA is TGCGCCAGCAGCCAAGTACCTCGTCCTAGCGACCACAATGAGCAGTTCTTC. The encoded protein is CASSQVPRPSDHNEQFF.

The chain uses TRBV9 and TRBJ2-7; 7 nucleotides line up with TRBD1. The V gene's germline CDR1 is SGDLS and CDR2 YYNGEE. CDR3 length: 17 residues. J was trimmed by 0 bases and V by 4 bases; bases with no gene match: 13. In DNA, the CDR3 is TGTGCCAGCAGCCACCCGAAGAGAGGGGACAGCTCCTACGAGCAGTACTTC. It codes for CASSHPKRGDSSYEQYF.

V and J are TRBV21-1 and TRBJ1-5; the table calls TRBD1, which could not be checked here. TRBV21-1 is a recognized pseudogene. The CDR3 is 16 residues long. CDR3 protein: CASSLQGGFTNQPQHF. CDR3 nucleotide sequence: TGTGCCAGCAGCCTCCAGGGGGGATTTACCAATCAGCCCCAGCATTTT.

The chain is built from TRBV19 and TRBJ2-4, with D perhaps TRBD1 (6 bases). The CDR3 extends over 17 amino acids. Germline CDR1 reads LNHDA; CDR2 reads SQIVND (reference sequence). Trimming cost V 6 bases and J 1 base, with 19 bases left between them. The CDR3 DNA sequence: TGTGCCAGTAGCCAGGACAGCCAAGAGCTGGCCAAAAACATTCAGTACTTC. It specifies CASSQDSQELAKNIQYF.

The rearrangement links TRBV2 to TRBJ2-7, with 8 nucleotides matching TRBD1. From germline, CDR1 is SNHLY and CDR2 FYNNEI. The CDR3 has 14 amino acids. The V and J ends lost 4 bases and 3 bases, in that order; junction bases with no gene match: 5. Written as DNA, the CDR3 is TGTGCCAGCAGTGCGGACAGGGCGGGCTACGAGCAGTACTTC. This gives the protein CASSADRAGYEQYF.

This chain uses TRBV5-4 with TRBJ1-3, with a possible D match to TRBD1 (5 bases). With 5 bases removed from V and 8 bases from J, the gap between germline ends came to 14 bases. CDR1 is SGHNT and CDR2 is YYREEE in the germline V gene (reference sequence). CDR3 length: 13 amino acids. CDR3 in DNA: TGTGCCAGCAGTCGAAGGGGATGGGACACCATATATTTT. Translated, it gives CASSRRGWDTIYF. The complete variable domain, with remaining parts taken from reference TRBV5-4 and TRBJ1-3, reads ETGVTQSPTHLIKTRGQQVTLRCSSQSGHNTVSWYQQALGQGPQFIFQYYREEENGRGNFPPRFSGLQFPNYSSELNVNALELDDSALYLCASSRRGWDTIYFGEGSWLTVV.

About this clone: A clone one base away is much larger, so this may be a read error. Different DNA sequences within this sample yield the same CDR3. V usage is TRBV28 and J usage is TRBJ2-7; D not certain. Trimming took off 3 bases at V and 4 bases at J, with 4 bases between the two ends. Per the germline V gene, CDR1 is MDHEN and CDR2 is SYDVKM. The CDR3 loop spans 11 amino acids. The CDR3 loop is CASSFGYEQYF. CDR3 DNA sequence: TGTGCCAGCAGTTTTGGATACGAGCAGTACTTC.

With respect to this clone: The sample contains more than one DNA sequence encoding this CDR3. The chain joins TRBV5-6 to TRBJ2-7, with TRBD2 matching 9 bases. CDR1 and CDR2 (germline): SGHDT, YYEEEE. This CDR3 comprises 15 residues. The junction had 4 bases not matched to a gene; V was cut back by 0 bases and J by 3 bases. The CDR3 loop reads CASSLGAGGSYEQYF. The CDR3 DNA sequence: TGTGCCAGCAGCTTGGGGGCGGGAGGGAGCTACGAGCAGTACTTC.

V is TRBV28 and J is TRBJ2-2; 8 nucleotides match TRBD1. Per the germline V gene, CDR1 is MDHEN and CDR2 is SYDVKM. The CDR3 is 15 residues long. V dropped 10 bases and J dropped 2; count of bases not matched to a gene: 9. CDR3 DNA sequence: TGTGCCACCCAGGACAGGGATGAAAACACCGGGGAGCTGTTTTTT. Its translation is CATQDRDENTGELFF.

This clone was detected once. The V call is TRBV5-6, the J call TRBJ2-7, with 8 bases lining up with TRBD1. Trimming cost V 2 bases and J 3 bases; bases outside gene matches: 10. The CDR3 totals 16 residues. Germline CDR1 reads SGHDT; CDR2 reads YYEEEE. This CDR3 is CASSLQGEFPNYEQYF. The CDR3 DNA sequence: TGTGCCAGCAGCTTACAGGGGGAGTTTCCTAACTACGAGCAGTACTTC. The full variable domain, rest sourced from reference TRBV5-6 and TRBJ2-7, is DAGVTQSPTHLIKTRGQQVTLRCSPKSGHDTVSWYQQALGQGPQFIFQYYEEEERQRGNFPDRFSGHQFPNYSSELNVNALLLGDSALYLCASSLQGEFPNYEQYFGPGTRLTVT.

The V call is TRBV4-3, the J call TRBJ2-3, with a possible D match to TRBD2 (6 bases). The CDR3 spans 16 residues. The germline gives CDR1 LGHNA, CDR2 YSLEER. V was pared by 3 bases and J by 0 bases, with 13 bases between. The CDR3 reads CASSHTSSVSTDTQYF. For the CDR3, the DNA is TGCGCCAGCAGCCACACGTCTAGCGTAAGCACAGATACGCAGTATTTT.

The chain links TRBV4-3 to TRBJ2-1; unclear D gene. There are 16 residues in the CDR3. Germline V gene lookup returns CDR1 LGHNA and CDR2 YSLEER. V lost 0 bases and J lost 0, with 9 bases in between. Here the CDR3 reads CASSQEGYSSYNEQFF. The CDR3 bases are TGCGCCAGCAGCCAAGAGGGCTACAGCTCCTACAATGAGCAGTTCTTC.

The chain links TRBV7-3 to TRBJ2-3; possibly TRBD1 for D (8 bases). Trimming took off 5 bases at V and 3 bases at J, with 18 bases between the two ends. Germline-derived CDR1 and CDR2 are SGHTA and FQGTGA. The CDR3 has 16 amino acids. As DNA, the CDR3 is TGTGCCAGCAGCCGAGGACCACAGGGGGGGACAGATACGCAGTATTTT. Translated: CASSRGPQGGTDTQYF.

The chain joins TRBV5-4 to TRBJ2-7; 9 bases match TRBD2. Germline V lookup: CDR1 SGHNT, CDR2 YYREEE (reference sequence). The CDR3 sequence is 18 residues long. V trimming: 6 bases; J trimming: 3 bases; junction bases outside the gene matches: 19. The CDR3, as DNA: TGTGCCAGCAACGTAGCGGGAGTGCTAACGGCAGAGGACTACGAGCAGTACTTC. Encoded protein: CASNVAGVLTAEDYEQYF. The entire variable domain, with the rest obtained from reference TRBV5-4 and TRBJ2-7, is as follows: ETGVTQSPTHLIKTRGQQVTLRCSSQSGHNTVSWYQQALGQGPQFIFQYYREEENGRGNFPPRFSGLQFPNYSSELNVNALELDDSALYLCASNVAGVLTAEDYEQYFGPGTRLTVT.

The chain is built from TRBV9 and TRBJ2-3; D is tentatively TRBD1 or TRBD2 (6 bases each). The CDR3 sequence is 16 residues long. Germline V gene lookup returns CDR1 SGDLS and CDR2 YYNGEE. V gave up 0 bases and J gave up 5 bases, with 16 bases separating them. CDR3 sequence: CASSVEGGAGGDTQYF. The CDR3 nucleotides read TGTGCCAGCAGCGTAGAAGGGGGAGCCGGGGGAGATACGCAGTATTTT.

The chain employs TRBV4-2 and TRBJ1-2; 7 positions match TRBD1. Germline loops: CDR1 LGHNA, CDR2 YNFKEQ. Trimming at V came to 4 bases and at J to 4 bases, leaving 6 bases not matched to a gene. This CDR3 region has 14 residues. The CDR3 DNA is TGTGCCAGCAGCCCTAACAGGGGAGGCTATGGCTACACCTTC. Amino acid sequence: CASSPNRGGYGYTF.

This chain links TRBV6-5 with TRBJ2-1, with 13 bases that match TRBD2. The germline V gene encodes CDR1 MNHEY and CDR2 SVGAGI. The CDR3 sequence is 15 residues long. The V and J ends lost 0 bases and 10 bases, in that order; junction bases with no gene match: 3. The CDR3 bases are TGTGCCAGCAGTTACTCAGTGACTAGCGGGGGGGAGCAGTTCTTC. Its protein is CASSYSVTSGGEQFF.

The CDR3 is CASSPLGGRGTDTQYF. The CDR3 DNA is TGTGCCAGCAGCCCTCTGGGGGGCCGGGGCACAGATACGCAGTATTTT. This chain joins TRBV11-2 and TRBJ2-3; either TRBD1 or TRBD2 may fit D (6 bases each). The CDR3 is made up of 16 amino acids. V gave up 5 bases and J gave up 1 base, with 16 bases separating them. The germline V gene encodes CDR1 SGHAT and CDR2 FQNNGV.

This chain links TRBV6-1 with TRBJ2-1; D unresolved. This CDR3 comprises 15 residues. V gave up 7 bases and J gave up 0 bases, with 13 bases separating them. Germline CDR1 is MNHNS and CDR2 is SASEGT. CDR3 residues: CASTVQQSSYNEQFF. The DNA of the CDR3 is TGTGCCAGCACAGTACAGCAGAGCTCCTACAATGAGCAGTTCTTC.

The chain carries TRBV5-4 and TRBJ2-7, with 7 bases aligning to TRBD2. The CDR3 sequence is 16 residues long. J gave up 6 bases and V 0 bases, and 12 bases lay outside the gene matches. Per germline, CDR1 SGHNT and CDR2 YYREEE (reference sequence). The CDR3 is CASSLGQGGILGEQYF. In nucleotides, the CDR3 is TGTGCCAGCAGCTTGGGGCAGGGAGGGATACTTGGCGAGCAGTACTTC. Full variable domain (rest looked up from reference TRBV5-4 and TRBJ2-7): ETGVTQSPTHLIKTRGQQVTLRCSSQSGHNTVSWYQQALGQGPQFIFQYYREEENGRGNFPPRFSGLQFPNYSSELNVNALELDDSALYLCASSLGQGGILGEQYFGPGTRLTVT.

The V call is TRBV10-2, the J call TRBJ2-1; TRBD2 matches 16 bases. The CDR3 totals 15 residues. J was trimmed by 9 bases and V by 7 bases; bases with no gene match: 6. Germline V gives CDR1 WSHSY, CDR2 SAAADI. Here the CDR3 reads CASKGLAGGLGEQFF. The CDR3 bases are TGCGCCAGCAAGGGACTAGCGGGAGGGCTAGGTGAGCAGTTCTTC.

This chain joins TRBV11-1 and TRBJ1-1, with 9 bases fitting TRBD1. Germline trimming cut 4 bases from V and 4 bases from J; bases unmatched to any gene: 4. CDR3 length: 14 residues. The germline CDR1 and CDR2 sequences are SGHAT and FQDESV (reference sequence). The CDR3: CASSSTGGFTEAFF. CDR3 sequence (DNA): TGTGCCAGCAGCTCCACAGGGGGCTTCACTGAAGCTTTCTTT.

CDR3 bases: TGTGCCAGCAGCGCAGGGGGGCGACCCTACGAGCAGTACTTC. Protein: CASSAGGRPYEQYF. The chain joins TRBV13 to TRBJ2-7; D may be TRBD1 (7 bases). The V gene's germline CDR1 is PRHDT and CDR2 FYEKMQ (reference sequence). CDR3 length: 14 residues. V was trimmed by 5 bases and J by 2 bases, leaving 13 bases between them.

The chain recombines TRBV7-6 with TRBJ1-6; 7 bases agree with TRBD1. The CDR3 has 15 residues. CDR1 is SGHVS and CDR2 is FNYEAQ in the germline V gene. J was trimmed by 3 bases and V by 1 base; bases with no gene match: 0. CDR3 DNA sequence: TGTGCCAGCAGCTTAGACAGGGGCTATAATTCACCCCTCCACTTT. Protein: CASSLDRGYNSPLHF.

In this sample, this clone turned up once. The chain joins TRBV4-3 to TRBJ2-7, with D perhaps being TRBD1 or TRBD2 (7 bases each). In germline, CDR1 is LGHNA, CDR2 YSLEER. The ends were cut back, 0 bases at V and 0 bases at J, with 15 bases in the middle. CDR3 length equals 17 residues. The CDR3 DNA is TGCGCCAGCAGCCAAGAGAGGGGGCGGGGGCCCTCCTACGAGCAGTACTTC. Protein: CASSQERGRGPSYEQYF.

About this clone: This CDR3 is also generated by other DNA sequences in the sample. The chain uses TRBV27 and TRBJ2-7; D is undetermined. Germline loops: CDR1 MNHEY, CDR2 SMNVEV (reference sequence). The CDR3 spans 11 residues. V was pared by 4 bases and J by 7 bases, with 8 bases between. DNA for the CDR3: TGTGCCAGCAGTTCTTATGGGGAGCAGTACTTC. This gives the protein CASSSYGEQYF.

The chain joins TRBV27 to TRBJ2-3; 7 bases align to TRBD1. Germline trimming cut 4 bases from V and 1 base from J; bases unmatched to any gene: 11. Germline assignment: CDR1 MNHEY and CDR2 SMNVEV (reference sequence). The CDR3 runs to 17 residues. The CDR3 nucleotides read TGTGCCAGCAGTTCCCGGACAGGATGGACGGGCACAGATACGCAGTATTTT. Its protein is CASSSRTGWTGTDTQYF.

V is TRBV7-9 and J is TRBJ1-1; the D is unclear. With 6 bases removed from V and 0 bases from J, the gap between germline ends came to 14 bases. Germline assignment: CDR1 SEHNR and CDR2 FQNEAQ (reference sequence). The CDR3 consists of 15 residues. CDR3 sequence (DNA): TGTGCCAGCAGGACCAGACAAGGGATGAACACTGAAGCTTTCTTT. Translated: CASRTRQGMNTEAFF.